The T cell receptor (beta chain) under discussion was sequenced for a study of CD8+ T cells in alopecia areata. V lost 5 bases and J 14 bases, leaving 19 bases between the germline ends. The CDR3 has 12 amino acids. Germline CDR1 and CDR2: GTSNPN and SVGIG (reference sequence). After isolation, RNA underwent reverse transcription to generate cDNA as the sequencing template. Repertoires were generated with immunoSEQ multiplex PCR, while TCRdb's copy carries only in-frame clones and drops some. Here the sample spans about 180,000 clones, approximately 56% being singletons. Sequencing used CD4+ T cells sorted from blood, obtained at week 0. The TCR comes from a human donor with alopecia areata. The V call is TRBV30, the J call TRBJ1-3; D not certain. In DNA, the CDR3 is TGTGCCTGGGGGCATTCCGGGCCAATGGTATATTTT. Translating it yields CAWGHSGPMVYF.